A single sample gave rise to the 9 T cell receptor beta chains below, sequenced in a study of blood T cell repertoires in COVID-19. The table came from immunoSEQ multiplex PCR; TCRdb's copy has only in-frame clones and leaves some out. The sample lists some 180,000 clones, more than 70% occurring once. Sequencing was done on a sample of peripheral blood. These receptors originate from a middle-aged man with COVID-19, enrolled during active disease.

V usage is TRBV21-1 and J usage is TRBJ1-5; whether TRBD1, the table's D call, matches the DNA was not checked. TRBV21-1 is a recognized pseudogene. This CDR3 is built from 15 residues. The CDR3 loop is CASSIDDRPLQPQHF. DNA of the CDR3: TGTGCCAGCAGCATTGACGACAGGCCTCTGCAGCCCCAGCATTTT.

V and J are TRBV25-1 and TRBJ1-4, with D perhaps TRBD1 (5 bases). The V end lost 0 bases, the J end lost 6 bases, and 17 bases lay between the germline ends. CDR1 MGHDK and CDR2 SYGVNS come from the germline V gene. The CDR3 length is 17 residues. CDR3 region: CASSEYTRGARYEKLFF. Here the CDR3 DNA reads TGTGCCAGCAGTGAATATACACGTGGGGCGAGGTATGAAAAACTGTTTTTT.

J is TRBJ1-2 and V is TRBV5-6; 12 nucleotides match TRBD1. This CDR3 comprises 15 residues. The ends lost 3 bases at V and 5 bases at J; junction bases unmatched: 5. Germline CDR1 reads SGHDT; CDR2 reads YYEEEE. CDR3 region: CASSSGTGGVYGYTF. The CDR3 DNA is TGTGCCAGCAGCTCGGGGACAGGGGGCGTTTATGGCTACACCTTC.

V gene TRBV2 combines with J gene TRBJ1-4; possible D gene TRBD1, 6 bases. CDR1 and CDR2 (germline): SNHLY, FYNNEI. V was cut by 9 bases and J by 8 bases, with 19 bases left in between. The CDR3 is 14 amino acids. CDR3 amino acids: CASHYRAQGEKLFF. The DNA for the CDR3 is TGTGCCAGTCATTACAGGGCCCAGGGGGAAAAACTGTTTTTT.

The chain is built from TRBV19 and TRBJ2-1; no clear D. In germline, CDR1 is LNHDA, CDR2 SQIVND (reference sequence). The CDR3 runs 13 residues. Trimming stripped 3 bases from V and 8 bases from J, with 11 bases between. CDR3 loop: CASSIRIDDEQFF. DNA of the CDR3: TGTGCCAGTAGTATCAGGATTGACGATGAGCAGTTCTTC.

V is TRBV9 and J is TRBJ2-3, with unresolved D. The length of the CDR3 is 14 residues. Trimming removed 4 bases from V and 0 bases from J, with 9 bases in between. Germline values: CDR1 SGDLS, CDR2 YYNGEE. CDR3 amino acids: CASSPSVSTDTQYF. CDR3 DNA sequence: TGTGCCAGCAGCCCCTCGGTGAGCACAGATACGCAGTATTTT.

The chain links TRBV2 to TRBJ1-4, with 7 bases fitting TRBD1. Unmatched junction bases numbered 8, after V lost 6 bases and J lost 7 bases. The length of the CDR3 is 14 residues. Germline values: CDR1 SNHLY, CDR2 FYNNEI. In nucleotides, the CDR3 is TGTGCCAGCAGCCAGACAGGGAGAGGTGAAAAACTGTTTTTT. It encodes CASSQTGRGEKLFF.

A single count supports this clone. The CDR3 DNA reads TGTGCCAGCAGCTTAACAGCCCGGGATCCGAGTGGGGAGCAGTACTTC. This translates into CASSLTARDPSGEQYF. The chain couples TRBV7-9 to TRBJ2-7, with a weak D call TRBD2 (5 bases). Trimming stripped 2 bases from V and 7 bases from J, with 21 bases between. The V gene's germline CDR1 is SEHNR and CDR2 FQNEAQ (reference sequence). The CDR3 is 16 amino acids.

This chain connects TRBV3-1 (or the pseudogene TRBV3-2) to TRBJ1-1, with 7 nucleotides matching TRBD1. CDR1 and CDR2 from the germline V gene are LGHDT and YNNKEL (reference sequence). The CDR3 sequence is 13 residues long. The J segment lost 1 base and the V segment lost 6 bases, leaving 2 bases of the junction unmatched. In DNA, the CDR3 is TGTGCCAGCAGGGGACAGAGGAACACTGAAGCTTTCTTT. Encoded protein: CASRGQRNTEAFF.